The 5 T cell receptor beta chains reported below all come from one sample, sequenced in a study of blood T cells in healthy people across ages. Primers used in a second PCR of about 7 to 11 cycles were a sample-barcoded 5' primer and a J-beta primer mix. Using its own MiXCR run on the 5' RACE reads, TCRdb lists one record per CDR3 protein. The repertoire holds about 650,000 distinct CDR3 sequences, around 32% seen once, with less than 20% in the top ten. Sequenced input: blood. The source of these receptors is a woman over 75 in good health.

A word on this clonotype: A junction end diverges from the germline sequence, so it may reflect a read error. The CDR3: CASSPVRTDAQYF. CDR3 nucleotides: TGTGCCAGCAGTCCCGTGCGCACAGATGCGCAATATTTT. The gene calls are TRBV12-3 or TRBV12-4 and TRBJ2-3; D uncertain. The CDR3 totals 13 residues.

Points on this clonotype: This sequence may be a read error, since a much larger clone differs from it by one base. The chain has TRBV7-9 and TRBJ2-7, with 10 nucleotides matching TRBD1. V lost 6 bases to trimming and J lost 7 bases; unmatched junction nucleotides: 15. This CDR3 contains 16 residues. CDR1 SEHNR and CDR2 FQNEAQ come from the germline V gene (reference sequence). CDR3 in DNA: TGTGCCAGCAGAACAACAGGACAGGGGGGAAATAATGAGCAGTACTTC. This sequence encodes CASRTTGQGGNNEQYF.

This clonotype was observed a few times. The V gene is TRBV5-1, the J gene TRBJ1-1; possibly TRBD1 for D (6 bases). This CDR3 is 17 amino acids long. Germline CDR1 SGHRS, CDR2 YFSETQ. Trimming cost V 0 bases and J 1 base, with 16 bases left between them. CDR3 sequence reads: CASSLALRQGPNTEAFF. The CDR3 DNA reads TGCGCCAGCAGCTTGGCCCTCCGCCAGGGGCCGAACACTGAAGCTTTCTTT. The full variable domain, completed using reference TRBV5-1 and TRBJ1-1, is KAGVTQTPRYLIKTRGQQVTLSCSPISGHRSVSWYQQTPGQGLQFLFEYFSETQRNKGNFPGRFSGRQFSNSRSEMNVSTLELGDSALYLCASSLALRQGPNTEAFFGQGTRLTVV.

This clonotype was picked up many times. This chain joins TRBV7-9 and TRBJ2-7; the match to TRBD1 covers 9 bases. CDR1 is SEHNR and CDR2 is FQNEAQ in the germline V gene (reference sequence). J was trimmed by 3 bases and V by 5 bases; bases with no gene match: 5. There are 14 residues in the CDR3. The CDR3 loop reads CASSPSDRGYEQYF. The CDR3 coding sequence is TGTGCCAGCAGCCCGTCGGACAGGGGCTACGAGCAGTACTTC.

The CDR3 spells CASRGQGQQSPLHF. For the CDR3, the DNA is TGTGCCAGCAGGGGACAGGGGCAACAGTCACCCCTCCACTTT. The V gene is TRBV27, the J gene TRBJ1-6, with 10 bases matching TRBD1. Germline V gene data show CDR1 as MNHEY and CDR2 as SMNVEV (reference sequence). This CDR3 has 14 residues. V was clipped by 6 bases and J by 10 bases; unmatched bases: 6.